This TCR beta chain is drawn from a study of blood T cells in healthy people across ages. The CDR3 has 13 amino acids. Through a sample-barcoded 5' primer and a J-beta primer mix, a second PCR was run for roughly 7 to 11 cycles. TCRdb analysed the 5' RACE reads with MiXCR anew, one entry per CDR3 protein. The sample contains roughly 1,300,000 distinct CDR3 sequences, approximately 59% of which appear only once. Notes on the study in general: As age increased, TCR beta diversity per million T cells fell in a roughly linear fashion. The donors' CMV status was not determined, possibly confounding changes in expanded clonotypes.

This clonotype turned up a few times. Its target is not known. The gene calls are TRBV12-3 or TRBV12-4 and TRBJ2-7; 7 nucleotides match TRBD1. The end of the DNA fits TRBJ2-5 better, so the J call may be wrong. Input material: blood. This TCR was sampled from a young man in good health. CDR3 DNA: TGTGCCAGCTTGACAGGGAATATGGAGACCCAGTACTTC. Residues: CASLTGNMETQYF.